A selection of T cell receptor beta chains follows, all from one sample in a study of control samples from healthy donors and cancer patients. TCRdb's table, derived via immunoSEQ multiplex PCR, lists solely in-frame clones and lacks some. The data hold 150,000 or so clones, with about 90% observed a single time. The specimen sequenced was blood. The source of these receptors is a man aged 25-45 years in good health. Both conserved end residues are part of each CDR3. A D gene is named only where the DNA matches it firmly. A clone size is listed for some rows: how often the clone was seen (once, few, many), or a class if it is expanded.

V gene: TRBV28
clone size: .
J gene: TRBJ1-6
D gene: .
CDR3 DNA: TGTGCCAGCAGGGTAGGGGGGAGCTCCTATAATTCACCCCTCCACTTT
CDR3 protein: CASRVGGSSYNSPLHF

V gene: TRBV5-4
clone size: .
J gene: TRBJ2-7
D gene: .
CDR3 DNA: TGTGCCAGCAGCTTGGAACTTGGCTCCTACGAGCAGTACTTC
CDR3 protein: CASSLELGSYEQYF

V gene: TRBV28
clone size: .
J gene: TRBJ2-7
D gene: .
CDR3 DNA: TGTGCCAGCAGCGGGACACCCTCCTACGAGCAGTACTTC
CDR3 protein: CASSGTPSYEQYF

V gene: TRBV7-9
clone size: .
J gene: TRBJ2-3
D gene: .
CDR3 DNA: TGTGCCAGCAGCTTCGGTGGATCGGGGACAGATACGCAGTATTTT
CDR3 protein: CASSFGGSGTDTQYF

V gene: TRBV24-1
clone size: .
J gene: TRBJ2-7
D gene: TRBD2
CDR3 DNA: TGTGCCACCAGTGATTCCCGGGGGGGCGCTACCTACGAGCAGTACTTC
CDR3 protein: CATSDSRGGATYEQYF

V gene: TRBV5-1
clone size: .
J gene: TRBJ1-1
D gene: .
CDR3 DNA: TGCGCCAGCAGCGCGTCCTGGGGGGGTGACACTGAAGCTTTCTTT
CDR3 protein: CASSASWGGDTEAFF

V gene: TRBV4-2
clone size: .
J gene: TRBJ2-7
D gene: .
CDR3 DNA: TGTGCCAGCAGCCAAGAAAACGGGCTGAGCTCCTACGAGCAGTACTTC
CDR3 protein: CASSQENGLSSYEQYF

V gene: TRBV25-1
clone size: .
J gene: TRBJ2-3
D gene: .
CDR3 DNA: TGTGCCAGCAGTCCTCTAGAGGCGGGCCCTCGAGAGTATTTT
CDR3 protein: CASSPLEAGPREYF

V gene: TRBV6-6
clone size: .
J gene: TRBJ2-5
D gene: .
CDR3 DNA: TGTGCCAGCAGTTACTCCCTTCGCGGTGCGACCCAGTACTTC
CDR3 protein: CASSYSLRGATQYF

V gene: TRBV14
clone size: .
J gene: TRBJ1-6
D gene: TRBD1
CDR3 DNA: TGTGCCAGCAGCCAAAGAATGTGGGACAGTTGGATCTTT
CDR3 protein: CASSQRMWDSWIF

V gene: TRBV10-3
clone size: .
J gene: TRBJ1-1
D gene: .
CDR3 DNA: TGTGCCATCAGTGAGTCCGGGGCTATGAACACTGAAGCTTTCTTT
CDR3 protein: CAISESGAMNTEAFF

V gene: TRBV5-1
clone size: .
J gene: TRBJ2-7
D gene: TRBD1
CDR3 DNA: TGCGCCAGCAGCTTGGGGACAGGGGGCTACGAGCAGTACTTC
CDR3 protein: CASSLGTGGYEQYF

V gene: TRBV4-1
clone size: .
J gene: TRBJ2-3
D gene: .
CDR3 DNA: TGCGCCAGCAGGCTTAGCGTAGGGGATACGCAGTATTTT
CDR3 protein: CASRLSVGDTQYF

V gene: TRBV5-4
clone size: .
J gene: TRBJ1-2
D gene: .
CDR3 DNA: TGTGCCAGCAACCTAGACAGGATAAAGGGTGGCTACACCTTC
CDR3 protein: CASNLDRIKGGYTF

V gene: TRBV28
clone size: .
J gene: TRBJ1-2
D gene: TRBD1
CDR3 DNA: TGTGCCAGCAGTACAGGGGGACAAGACTATGGCTACACCTTC
CDR3 protein: CASSTGGQDYGYTF

V gene: TRBV5-6
clone size: once
J gene: TRBJ2-7
D gene: .
CDR3 DNA: TGTGCCAGCAGCTTGGGGACCCCAGAGCAGTACTTC
CDR3 protein: CASSLGTPEQYF

V gene: TRBV5-1
clone size: .
J gene: TRBJ1-3
D gene: .
CDR3 DNA: TGCGCCAGCAGCTTGTTTGGGGCATCTGCTGGAAACACCATATATTTT
CDR3 protein: CASSLFGASAGNTIYF

V gene: TRBV7-6
clone size: .
J gene: TRBJ2-1
D gene: TRBD1
CDR3 DNA: TGTGCCAGCACCTTACTCCCCGGGACAGGGAGCAATGAGCAGTTCTTC
CDR3 protein: CASTLLPGTGSNEQFF

V gene: TRBV6-5
clone size: .
J gene: TRBJ1-1
D gene: .
CDR3 DNA: TGTGCCAGCAGTCCCCCGGGGGGATCTGAAGCTTTCTTT
CDR3 protein: CASSPPGGSEAFF

V gene: TRBV19
clone size: .
J gene: TRBJ2-3
D gene: .
CDR3 DNA: TGTGCCAGTACTACAAGCGGCACAGATACGCAGTATTTT
CDR3 protein: CASTTSGTDTQYF

V gene: TRBV19
clone size: .
J gene: TRBJ1-5
D gene: .
CDR3 DNA: TGTGCCAGTAGTTTTTCTGGCTCGAGCAATCAGCCCCAGCATTTT
CDR3 protein: CASSFSGSSNQPQHF

V gene: TRBV12-3/TRBV12-4
clone size: .
J gene: TRBJ1-1
D gene: .
CDR3 DNA: TGTGCCAGCAGTTTTAGGAGGGAGTCTGAAGCTTTCTTT
CDR3 protein: CASSFRRESEAFF

V gene: TRBV2
clone size: .
J gene: TRBJ2-4
D gene: .
CDR3 DNA: TGTGCCAGCAGTGTCCAGTTAGCCAAAAACATTCAGTACTTC
CDR3 protein: CASSVQLAKNIQYF

V gene: TRBV5-5
clone size: .
J gene: TRBJ1-1
D gene: .
CDR3 DNA: TGTGCCAGCAGCTTGGCCGGGGTTGGGGCCGGGACTGAAGCTTTCTTT
CDR3 protein: CASSLAGVGAGTEAFF

V gene: TRBV7-7
clone size: .
J gene: TRBJ2-3
D gene: TRBD2
CDR3 DNA: TGTGCCAGCAGCTTAGGGCGGGGGGCCCAAGATACGCAGTATTTT
CDR3 protein: CASSLGRGAQDTQYF

V gene: TRBV24-1
clone size: .
J gene: TRBJ1-1
D gene: TRBD1
CDR3 DNA: TGTGCCACCAGTGATTCCTCTGCCCTGACAGGGGTGAACACTGAAGCTTTCTTT
CDR3 protein: CATSDSSALTGVNTEAFF

V gene: TRBV7-3
clone size: .
J gene: TRBJ1-1
D gene: .
CDR3 DNA: TGTGCCAGCAGCTCAGGTCTCCTGGGAACTGAAGCTTTCTTT
CDR3 protein: CASSSGLLGTEAFF

V gene: TRBV6-2/TRBV6-3
clone size: .
J gene: TRBJ1-5
D gene: .
CDR3 DNA: TGTGCCAGCAGTTACTTCAAACAGCCCCAGCATTTT
CDR3 protein: CASSYFKQPQHF

V gene: TRBV28
clone size: .
J gene: TRBJ1-1
D gene: .
CDR3 DNA: TGTGCCAGCTCAGTGGATGAAGCTTTCTTT
CDR3 protein: CASSVDEAFF

V gene: TRBV11-2
clone size: .
J gene: TRBJ2-7
D gene: .
CDR3 DNA: TGTGCCAGCAGCTTAGAACTGGGGGCAAGGTCCTACGAGCAGTACTTC
CDR3 protein: CASSLELGARSYEQYF

V gene: TRBV6-5
clone size: .
J gene: TRBJ1-1
D gene: .
CDR3 DNA: TGTGCCAGCAGCCAAAACACGAAAGCCACTGAAGCTTTCTTT
CDR3 protein: CASSQNTKATEAFF

V gene: TRBV9
clone size: few
J gene: TRBJ1-5
D gene: TRBD1
CDR3 DNA: TGTGCCAGCAGCGTAACAGGGGGCAATCAGCCCCAGCATTTT
CDR3 protein: CASSVTGGNQPQHF

V gene: TRBV3-1/TRBV3-2
clone size: .
J gene: TRBJ2-7
D gene: .
CDR3 DNA: TGTGCCAGCAACCTAAGCGGTACTTACTACGAGCAGTACTTC
CDR3 protein: CASNLSGTYYEQYF

V gene: TRBV5-6
clone size: .
J gene: TRBJ2-1
D gene: .
CDR3 DNA: TGTGCCAGCAGCTGGGACCTGCAGCTGCAGTTCTTC
CDR3 protein: CASSWDLQLQFF

V gene: TRBV2
clone size: .
J gene: TRBJ1-1
D gene: .
CDR3 DNA: TGTGCCAGCAGTCCCCAGGGAAAAGGGGAAGCTTTCTTT
CDR3 protein: CASSPQGKGEAFF

V gene: TRBV2
clone size: .
J gene: TRBJ2-7
D gene: TRBD2
CDR3 DNA: TGTGCCAGCAGCGAGCGGGGGGTCTCCTACGAGCAGTACTTC
CDR3 protein: CASSERGVSYEQYF

V gene: TRBV7-8
clone size: .
J gene: TRBJ1-1
D gene: .
CDR3 DNA: TGTGCCAGCAGCTCCGGGGGTCTCACTGAAGCTTTCTTT
CDR3 protein: CASSSGGLTEAFF